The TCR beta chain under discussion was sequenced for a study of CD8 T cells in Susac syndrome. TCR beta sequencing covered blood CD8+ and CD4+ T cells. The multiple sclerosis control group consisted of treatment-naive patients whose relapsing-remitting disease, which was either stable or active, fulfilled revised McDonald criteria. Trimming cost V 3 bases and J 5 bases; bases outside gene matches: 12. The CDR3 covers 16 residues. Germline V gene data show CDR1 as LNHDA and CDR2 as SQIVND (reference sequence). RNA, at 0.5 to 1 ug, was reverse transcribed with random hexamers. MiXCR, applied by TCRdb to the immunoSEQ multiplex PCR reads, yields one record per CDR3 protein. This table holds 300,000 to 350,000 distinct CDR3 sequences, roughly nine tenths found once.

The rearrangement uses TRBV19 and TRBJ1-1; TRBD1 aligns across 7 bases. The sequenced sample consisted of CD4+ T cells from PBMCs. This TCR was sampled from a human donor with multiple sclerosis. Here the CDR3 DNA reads TGTGCCAGTAGTATCCCCGACGGCAGGGGGGGAACTGAAGCTTTCTTT. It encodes CASSIPDGRGGTEAFF.